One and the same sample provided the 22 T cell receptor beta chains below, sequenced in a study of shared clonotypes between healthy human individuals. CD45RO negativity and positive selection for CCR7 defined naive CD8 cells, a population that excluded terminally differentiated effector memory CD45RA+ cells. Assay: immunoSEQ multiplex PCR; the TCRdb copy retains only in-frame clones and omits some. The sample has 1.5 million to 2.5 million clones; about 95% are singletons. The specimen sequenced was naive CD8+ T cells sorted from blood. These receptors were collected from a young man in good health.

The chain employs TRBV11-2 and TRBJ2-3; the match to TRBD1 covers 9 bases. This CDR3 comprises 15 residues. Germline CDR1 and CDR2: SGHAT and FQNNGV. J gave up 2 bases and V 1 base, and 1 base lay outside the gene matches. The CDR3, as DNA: TGTGCCAGCAGCTTAGGGACAGGGGACACAGATACGCAGTATTTT. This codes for CASSLGTGDTDTQYF.

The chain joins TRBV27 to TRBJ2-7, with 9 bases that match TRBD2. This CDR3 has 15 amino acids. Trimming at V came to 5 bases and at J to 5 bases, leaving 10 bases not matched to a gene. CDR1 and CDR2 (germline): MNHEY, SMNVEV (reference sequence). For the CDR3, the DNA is TGTGCCAGCAGTGATCGGACTAGCGTTAAACACGAGCAGTACTTC. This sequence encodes CASSDRTSVKHEQYF.

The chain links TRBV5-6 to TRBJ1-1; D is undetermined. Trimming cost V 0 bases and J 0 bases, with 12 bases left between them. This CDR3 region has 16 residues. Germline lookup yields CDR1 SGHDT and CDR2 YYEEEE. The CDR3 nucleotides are TGTGCCAGCAGCTTGGACGTCGGACGGATGAACACTGAAGCTTTCTTT. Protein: CASSLDVGRMNTEAFF.

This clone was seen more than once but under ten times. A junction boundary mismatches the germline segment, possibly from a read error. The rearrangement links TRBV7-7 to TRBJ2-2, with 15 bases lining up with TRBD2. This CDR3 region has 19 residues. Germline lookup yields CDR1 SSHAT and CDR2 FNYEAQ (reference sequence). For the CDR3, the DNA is TGTGCTAGCAGCGCGGGGACTAGCGGGGGGATACCGAACACCGGGGAGCTGTTTTTT. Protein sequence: CASSAGTSGGIPNTGELFF.

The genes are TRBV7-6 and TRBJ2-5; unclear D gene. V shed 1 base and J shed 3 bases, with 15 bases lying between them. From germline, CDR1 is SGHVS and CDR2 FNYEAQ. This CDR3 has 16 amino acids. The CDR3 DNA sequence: TGTGCCAGCAGCTTAGACCTCTCCGGAGTGAAAGAGACCCAGTACTTC. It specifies CASSLDLSGVKETQYF.

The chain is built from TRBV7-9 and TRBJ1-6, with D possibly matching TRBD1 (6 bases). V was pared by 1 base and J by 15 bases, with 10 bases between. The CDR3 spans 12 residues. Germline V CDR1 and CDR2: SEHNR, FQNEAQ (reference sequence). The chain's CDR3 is CASSLEGGILHF. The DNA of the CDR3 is TGTGCCAGCAGCTTAGAAGGGGGGATCCTCCACTTT.

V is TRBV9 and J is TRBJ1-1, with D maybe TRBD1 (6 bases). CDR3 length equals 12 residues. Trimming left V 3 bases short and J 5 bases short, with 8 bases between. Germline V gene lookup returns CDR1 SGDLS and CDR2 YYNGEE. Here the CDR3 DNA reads TGTGCCAGCAGCGGGGACAAGACTGAAGCTTTCTTT. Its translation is CASSGDKTEAFF.

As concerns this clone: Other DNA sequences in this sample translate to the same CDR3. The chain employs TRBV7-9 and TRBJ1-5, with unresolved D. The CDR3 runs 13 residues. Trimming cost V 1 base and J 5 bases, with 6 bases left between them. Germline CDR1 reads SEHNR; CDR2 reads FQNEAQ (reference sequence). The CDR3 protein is CASSLGLDQPQHF. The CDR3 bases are TGTGCCAGCAGCTTAGGTTTGGATCAGCCCCAGCATTTT.

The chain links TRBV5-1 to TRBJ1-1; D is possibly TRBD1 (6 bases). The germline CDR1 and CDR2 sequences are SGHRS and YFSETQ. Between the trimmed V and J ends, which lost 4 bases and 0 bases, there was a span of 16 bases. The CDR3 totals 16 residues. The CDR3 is CASSPGEGGMNTEAFF. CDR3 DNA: TGCGCCAGCAGCCCAGGGGAGGGGGGAATGAACACTGAAGCTTTCTTT.

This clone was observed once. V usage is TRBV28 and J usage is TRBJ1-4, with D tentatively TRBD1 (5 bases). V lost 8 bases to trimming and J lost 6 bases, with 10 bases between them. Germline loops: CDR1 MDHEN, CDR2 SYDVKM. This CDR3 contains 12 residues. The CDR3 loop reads CASGRGYEKLFF. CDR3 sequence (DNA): TGTGCCAGCGGGCGGGGCTATGAAAAACTGTTTTTT. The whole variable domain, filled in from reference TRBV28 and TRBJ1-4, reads DVKVTQSSRYLVKRTGEKVFLECVQDMDHENMFWYRQDPGLGLRLIYFSYDVKMKEKGDIPEGYSVSREKKERFSLILESASTNQTSMYLCASGRGYEKLFFGSGTQLSVL.

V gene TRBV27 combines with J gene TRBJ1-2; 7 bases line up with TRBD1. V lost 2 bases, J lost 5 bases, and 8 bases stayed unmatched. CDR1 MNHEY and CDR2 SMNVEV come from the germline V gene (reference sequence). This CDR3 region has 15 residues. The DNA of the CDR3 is TGTGCCAGCAGTTTAGGGACAGATGACCTTTATGGCTACACCTTC. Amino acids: CASSLGTDDLYGYTF.

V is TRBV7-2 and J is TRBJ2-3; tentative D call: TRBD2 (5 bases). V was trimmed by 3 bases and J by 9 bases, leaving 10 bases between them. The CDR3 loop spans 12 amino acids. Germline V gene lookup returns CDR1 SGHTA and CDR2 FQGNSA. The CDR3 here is CASSFWTSTQYF. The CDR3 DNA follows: TGTGCCAGCAGCTTTTGGACTTCGACGCAGTATTTT.

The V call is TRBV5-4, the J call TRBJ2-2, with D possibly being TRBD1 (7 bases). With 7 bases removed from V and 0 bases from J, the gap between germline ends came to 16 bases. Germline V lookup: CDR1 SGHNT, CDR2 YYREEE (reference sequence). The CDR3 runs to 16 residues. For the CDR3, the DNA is TGTGCCAGCGGGGGGCAGGGGGACACGAACACCGGGGAGCTGTTTTTT. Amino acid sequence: CASGGQGDTNTGELFF.

DNA for the CDR3: TGTGCCAGCAGTCCCTGGACAGGGTTTAACACTGAAGCTTTCTTT. Protein sequence: CASSPWTGFNTEAFF. The chain couples TRBV6-1 to TRBJ1-1; 8 bases agree with TRBD1. CDR3 length: 15 residues. Germline V gene lookup returns CDR1 MNHNS and CDR2 SASEGT. Trimming removed 5 bases from V and 2 bases from J; junction bases left unmatched: 7.

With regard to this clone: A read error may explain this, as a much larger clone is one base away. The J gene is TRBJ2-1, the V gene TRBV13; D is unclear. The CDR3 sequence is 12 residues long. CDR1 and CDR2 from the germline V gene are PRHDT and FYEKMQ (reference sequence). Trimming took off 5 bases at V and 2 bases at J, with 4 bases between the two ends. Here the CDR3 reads CASSHPYNEQFF. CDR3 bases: TGTGCCAGCAGCCACCCCTACAATGAGCAGTTCTTC.

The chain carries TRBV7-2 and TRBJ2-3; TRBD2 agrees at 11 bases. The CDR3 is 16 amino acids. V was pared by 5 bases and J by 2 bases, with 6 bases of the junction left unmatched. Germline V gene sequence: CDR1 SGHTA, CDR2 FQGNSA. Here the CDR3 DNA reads TGTGCCAGCAGCCCGTGGACTAGCGGGTTCACAGATACGCAGTATTTT. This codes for CASSPWTSGFTDTQYF.

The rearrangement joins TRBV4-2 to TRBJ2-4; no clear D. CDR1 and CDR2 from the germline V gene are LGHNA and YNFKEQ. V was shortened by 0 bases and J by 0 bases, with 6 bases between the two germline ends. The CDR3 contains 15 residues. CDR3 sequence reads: CASSQDFGAKNIQYF. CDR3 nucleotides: TGTGCCAGCAGCCAAGATTTTGGAGCCAAAAACATTCAGTACTTC.

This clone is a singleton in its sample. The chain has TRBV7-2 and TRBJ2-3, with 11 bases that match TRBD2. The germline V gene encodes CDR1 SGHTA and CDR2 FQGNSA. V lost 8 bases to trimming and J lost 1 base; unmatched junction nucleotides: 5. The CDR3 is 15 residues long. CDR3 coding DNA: TGTGCCAGCGGAGGACTAGCGGGTGGCACAGATACGCAGTATTTT. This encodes CASGGLAGGTDTQYF.

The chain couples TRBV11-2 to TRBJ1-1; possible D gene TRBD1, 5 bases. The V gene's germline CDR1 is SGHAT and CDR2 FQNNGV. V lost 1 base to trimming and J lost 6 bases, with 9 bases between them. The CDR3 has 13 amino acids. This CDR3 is CASSLAQGAEAFF. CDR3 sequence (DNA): TGTGCCAGCAGCTTAGCGCAGGGCGCTGAAGCTTTCTTT.

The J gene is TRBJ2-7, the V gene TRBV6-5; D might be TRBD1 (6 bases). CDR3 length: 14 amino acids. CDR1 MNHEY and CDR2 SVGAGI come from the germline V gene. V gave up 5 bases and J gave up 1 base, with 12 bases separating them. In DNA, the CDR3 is TGTGCCAGCAGTCCTCGGGACAAGTCCTACGAGCAGTACTTC. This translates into CASSPRDKSYEQYF.

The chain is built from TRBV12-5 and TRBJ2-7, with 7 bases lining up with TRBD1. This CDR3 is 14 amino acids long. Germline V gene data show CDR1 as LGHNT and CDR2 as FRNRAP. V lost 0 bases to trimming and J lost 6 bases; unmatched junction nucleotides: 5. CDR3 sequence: CASGLVGGAGEQYF. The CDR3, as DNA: TGTGCTAGTGGTTTGGTAGGGGGCGCGGGCGAGCAGTACTTC.

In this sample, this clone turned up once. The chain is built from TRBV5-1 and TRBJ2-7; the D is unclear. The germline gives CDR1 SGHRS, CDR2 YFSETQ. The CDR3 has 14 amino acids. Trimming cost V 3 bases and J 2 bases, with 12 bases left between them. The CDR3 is CASSSPGSPYEQYF. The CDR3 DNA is TGCGCCAGCAGCTCCCCCGGCAGTCCCTACGAGCAGTACTTC.